The T cell receptor beta chain described here comes from a study of cytomegalovirus exposure and HLA in healthy donors. Across the whole study: Both the approximately 130 validation repertoires and the approximately 700 first-cohort repertoires used the same platform, as reported by a later analysis. Study observations and caveats: Reports showed the classifier diagnosing cytomegalovirus status with high specificity and sensitivity. The authors confirmed in vitro that a few CMV-associated chains were specific for CMV antigens. Cytomegalovirus-associated TCR beta chains were listed, numbering 150 to 200.

The data were produced by immunoSEQ multiplex PCR, yet TCRdb's version contains in-frame clones alone and is incomplete. The sample lists 90,000 to 150,000 clones; 85% were seen once. Remarks on this clone: Its antigen is not identified.

V lost 5 bases, J lost 9 bases, and 6 bases stayed unmatched. The CDR3 loop spans 14 amino acids. CDR1 is SGHTA and CDR2 is FQGNSA in the germline V gene. This TCR came from a woman between 25 and 40 years old in good health and CMV-seronegative. The chain carries TRBV7-2 and TRBJ1-6; 8 nucleotides align to TRBD1. The sequenced sample consisted of PBMCs. The CDR3 loop is CASSPGQGRSPLHF. CDR3 coding DNA: TGTGCCAGCAGCCCCGGACAGGGTCGTTCACCCCTCCACTTT.